The entry below describes one TCR beta chain. Its antigen is unidentified. CD4+CD45RO+CD25- cells were isolated as memory CD4+ T cells. Semi-nested PCR with Nested Universal Primer A followed constant-region reverse priming of full-length variable regions. TCRdb processed the 5' RACE reads anew with MiXCR; each CDR3 protein has one entry. The sample carries tens of thousands of distinct CDR3 sequences, about 24% recorded once. General study findings and limits: Tumor-infiltrating Treg TCR alpha and beta sequences overlapped most with tumor naive CD4+ T cells, then blood naive.

V lost 6 bases and J lost 1; bases outside the gene matches: 11. The CDR3 spans 18 residues. The chain couples TRBV12-3 or TRBV12-4 to TRBJ2-2; 10 bases agree with TRBD1. This sequence was found in a female donor with breast cancer. The sequencing input was memory CD4+ T cells sorted from blood. Subset denoted: memory CD4+ T cells, CD4+CD45RO+CD25-. The CDR3: CASSEYSTGGLNTGELFF. In DNA, the CDR3 is TGTGCCAGCAGCGAATACTCGACAGGGGGCCTGAACACCGGGGAGCTGTTTTTT.